The source of this T cell receptor beta chain is a study of T cell changes during pregnancy in multiple sclerosis. Sequenced by immunoSEQ multiplex PCR; TCRdb stores in-frame clones only, minus some. The sample has 79,000 or so clones; about 88% are singletons. CDR1 MNHNS and CDR2 SASEGT come from the germline V gene. The CDR3 has 12 residues. V gave up 2 bases and J gave up 6 bases, with 4 bases separating them. The clonotype was recovered from a female donor with multiple sclerosis, enrolled in a pregnancy study. Sequencing was performed on peripheral blood, taken before pregnancy. The rearrangement links TRBV6-1 to TRBJ2-2; the D is unclear. DNA for the CDR3: TGTGCCAGCAGTGAAAACTCCGGGGAGCTGTTTTTT. This codes for CASSENSGELFF.